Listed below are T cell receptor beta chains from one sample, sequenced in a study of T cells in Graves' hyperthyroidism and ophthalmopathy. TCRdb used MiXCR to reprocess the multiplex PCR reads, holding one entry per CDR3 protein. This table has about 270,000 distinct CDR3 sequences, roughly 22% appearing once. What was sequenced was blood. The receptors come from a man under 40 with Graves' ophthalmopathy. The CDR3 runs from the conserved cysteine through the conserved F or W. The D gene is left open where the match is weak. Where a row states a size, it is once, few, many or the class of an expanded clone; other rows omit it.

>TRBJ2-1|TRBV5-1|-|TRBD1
CASSLPGGGEQFF
TGCGCCAGCAGCTTACCAGGGGGCGGTGAGCAGTTCTTC
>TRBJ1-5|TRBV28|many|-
CASSPAGFSNQPQHF
TGTGCCAGCAGTCCCGCAGGCTTTAGCAATCAGCCCCAGCATTTT
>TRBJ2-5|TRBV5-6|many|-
CASSLTTPQETQYF
TGTGCCAGCAGCTTGACGACACCCCAAGAGACCCAGTACTTC
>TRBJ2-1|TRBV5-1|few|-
CASTPGTSYNEQFF
TGCGCCAGCACCCCAGGGACGTCCTACAATGAGCAGTTCTTC
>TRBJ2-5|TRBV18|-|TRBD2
CASSPPGLGGETQYF
TGTGCCAGCTCCCCCCCGGGACTAGGGGGAGAGACCCAGTACTTC
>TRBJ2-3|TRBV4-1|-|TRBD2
CASSQDLASGSRDTQYF
TGCGCCAGCAGCCAAGATCTGGCTAGCGGGAGTAGAGATACGCAGTATTTT
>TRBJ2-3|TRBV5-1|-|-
CASSPRSESTDTQYF
TGCGCCAGCAGCCCTCGGTCCGAGAGCACAGATACGCAGTATTTT
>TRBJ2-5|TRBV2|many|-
CASSGSVGVGETQYF
TGTGCCAGCAGTGGGTCCGTGGGAGTCGGGGAGACCCAGTACTTC
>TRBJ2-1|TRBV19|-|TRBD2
CASIPAGGTYNEQFF
TGTGCCAGTATTCCAGCGGGAGGAACCTACAATGAGCAGTTCTTC
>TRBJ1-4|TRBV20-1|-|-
CSASGSTFGKLFF
TGCAGTGCTTCCGGGTCTACCTTCGGAAAACTGTTTTTT
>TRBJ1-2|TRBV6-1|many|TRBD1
CASSYDRGYGYTF
TGTGCCAGCAGTTATGACAGGGGCTATGGCTACACCTTC
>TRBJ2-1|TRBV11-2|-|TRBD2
CASSASGSMVNEQFF
TGTGCCAGCAGCGCAAGCGGGAGTATGGTCAATGAGCAGTTCTTC
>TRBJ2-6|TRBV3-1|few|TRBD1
CASRQQGALGANVLTF
TGTGCCAGCAGACAACAGGGGGCGCTGGGGGCCAACGTCCTGACTTTC
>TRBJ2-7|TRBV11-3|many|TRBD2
CASSPFSGMIYEQYF
TGTGCCAGCAGCCCATTTAGCGGGATGATTTACGAGCAGTACTTC
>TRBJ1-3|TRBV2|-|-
CASRFRARSGNTIYF
TGTGCCAGCAGATTCCGGGCCCGCTCTGGAAACACCATATATTTT
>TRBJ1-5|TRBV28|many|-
CASSLLERNQPQHF
TGTGCCAGCAGTTTATTAGAGCGAAATCAGCCCCAGCATTTT
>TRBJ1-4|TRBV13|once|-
CASSYQGRDEKLFF
TGTGCCAGCAGTTACCAGGGGCGGGATGAAAAACTGTTTTTT
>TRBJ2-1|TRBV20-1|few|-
CSARGQTRNEQFF
TGCAGTGCTAGAGGTCAAACTAGGAATGAGCAGTTCTTC
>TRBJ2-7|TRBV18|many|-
CASSPPGTAPYEQYF
TGTGCCAGCTCACCCCCCGGGACTGCTCCCTACGAGCAGTACTTC
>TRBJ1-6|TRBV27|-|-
CASSPSWTNSPLHF
TGTGCCAGCAGTCCGTCCTGGACCAATTCACCCCTCCACTTT
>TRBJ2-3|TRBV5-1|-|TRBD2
CASSLGTSGRGTDTQYF
TGCGCCAGCAGCTTAGGGACTAGCGGGAGGGGCACAGATACGCAGTATTTT
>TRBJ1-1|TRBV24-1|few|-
CATSAAGDEAFF
TGTGCCACCAGTGCAGCAGGGGATGAAGCTTTCTTT
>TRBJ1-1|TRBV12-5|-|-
CASGLPPGRGRITEAFF
TGTGCTAGTGGTTTGCCCCCCGGCAGGGGTCGTATCACTGAAGCTTTCTTT
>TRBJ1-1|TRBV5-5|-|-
CASSLVEEAEAFF
TGTGCCAGCAGCTTGGTAGAGGAGGCTGAAGCTTTCTTT
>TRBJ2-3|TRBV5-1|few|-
CASSLAKGDTQYF
TGCGCCAGCAGCTTGGCAAAAGGGGATACGCAGTATTTT
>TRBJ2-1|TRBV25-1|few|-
CASNYRSSREWINEQFF
TGTGCCAGCAACTATAGGTCGAGCCGGGAGTGGATCAATGAGCAGTTCTTC
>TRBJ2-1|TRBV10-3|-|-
CAISDAGSYNEQFF
TGTGCCATCAGTGATGCGGGCAGTTACAATGAGCAGTTCTTC
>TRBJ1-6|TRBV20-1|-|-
CSARVRLGSPLHF
TGCAGTGCTAGGGTCCGTCTGGGTTCACCCCTCCACTTT
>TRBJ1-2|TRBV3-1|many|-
CASSRAASISYGYTF
TGTGCCAGCAGCAGAGCCGCTTCAATTTCCTATGGCTACACCTTC
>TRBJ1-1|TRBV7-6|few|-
CASSLLQGIKDEAFF
TGTGCCAGCAGCTTGTTACAGGGAATTAAAGATGAAGCTTTCTTT
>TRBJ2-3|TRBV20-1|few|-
CSATRTDNTDTQYF
TGCAGTGCTACCAGGACCGATAACACAGATACGCAGTATTTT
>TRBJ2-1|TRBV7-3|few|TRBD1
CASSLTGGDYNEQFF
TGTGCCAGCAGCCTGACAGGGGGGGACTACAATGAGCAGTTCTTC
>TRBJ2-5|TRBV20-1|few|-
CSATQGVETQYF
TGCAGTGCCACCCAAGGAGTGGAGACCCAGTACTTC
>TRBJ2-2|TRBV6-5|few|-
CASSYEGIGELFF
TGTGCCAGCAGTTACGAGGGGATCGGGGAGCTGTTTTTT
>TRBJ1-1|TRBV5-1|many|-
CASSLIRGTEAFF
TGCGCCAGCAGCTTGATCCGGGGAACTGAAGCTTTCTTT
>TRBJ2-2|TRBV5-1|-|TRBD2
CASSLSGREFGELFF
TGCGCCAGCAGCCTGTCAGGGCGGGAGTTCGGGGAGCTGTTTTTT
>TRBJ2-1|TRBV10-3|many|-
CAISESSAGHEQFF
TGTGCCATCAGTGAGTCATCTGCGGGACATGAGCAGTTCTTC
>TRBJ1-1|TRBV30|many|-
CAWTVGNTEAFF
TGTGCCTGGACGGTAGGGAACACTGAAGCTTTCTTT
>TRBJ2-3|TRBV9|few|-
CASSLGATSTDTQYF
TGTGCCAGCAGCTTAGGGGCGACTAGCACAGATACGCAGTATTTT
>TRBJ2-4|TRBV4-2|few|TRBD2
CASSPRLAFEGKNIQYF
TGTGCCAGCAGCCCTAGACTAGCGTTCGAGGGCAAAAACATTCAGTACTTC
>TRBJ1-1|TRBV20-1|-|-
CSASPGWGGTEAFF
TGCAGTGCTAGTCCCGGTTGGGGGGGAACTGAAGCTTTCTTT
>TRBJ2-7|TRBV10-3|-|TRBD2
CAISEGLAYEQYF
TGTGCCATCAGTGAGGGACTAGCCTACGAGCAGTACTTC
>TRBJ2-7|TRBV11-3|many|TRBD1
CASSLGGGSLYEQYF
TGTGCCAGCAGCTTAGGAGGGGGCAGTCTCTACGAGCAGTACTTC
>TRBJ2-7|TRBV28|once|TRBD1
CASSPTGGSYEQYF
TGTGCCAGCAGTCCGACAGGGGGATCCTACGAGCAGTACTTC
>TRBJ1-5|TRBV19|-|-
CASIRQVGLDQPQHF
TGTGCCAGTATACGCCAGGTCGGTCTCGATCAGCCCCAGCATTTT
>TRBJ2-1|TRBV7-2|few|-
CASTSRGGVLPYNEQFF
TGTGCCAGCACCTCTAGAGGTGGGGTATTACCCTACAATGAGCAGTTCTTC
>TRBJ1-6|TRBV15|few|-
CATSRTIEDSPLHF
TGTGCCACCAGCAGGACAATTGAAGATTCACCCCTCCACTTT
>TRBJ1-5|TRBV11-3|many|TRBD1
CASSLGPGQGHQPQHF
TGTGCCAGCAGCTTAGGTCCGGGACAGGGACATCAGCCCCAGCATTTT
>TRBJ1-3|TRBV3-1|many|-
CASSDGLSGNTIYF
TGTGCCAGCAGTGACGGACTATCTGGAAACACCATATATTTT
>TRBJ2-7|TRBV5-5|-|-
CASSLRPAYEQYF
TGTGCCAGCAGCTTGAGGCCAGCCTACGAGCAGTACTTC
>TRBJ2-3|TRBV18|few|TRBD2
CASSPRSLAGESTDTQYF
TGTGCCAGCTCACCGCGTAGCCTAGCGGGGGAGAGTACAGATACGCAGTATTTT
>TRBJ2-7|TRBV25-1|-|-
CASRGRGLSYEQYF
TGTGCCAGCAGGGGCCGGGGCCTCTCCTACGAGCAGTACTTC
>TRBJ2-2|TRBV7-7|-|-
CASSTPGVGELFF
TGTGCTAGCAGCACACCAGGGGTCGGGGAGCTGTTTTTT
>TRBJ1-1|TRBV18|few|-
CASSGEGNTEAFF
TGTGCCAGCTCGGGGGAGGGTAACACTGAAGCTTTCTTT